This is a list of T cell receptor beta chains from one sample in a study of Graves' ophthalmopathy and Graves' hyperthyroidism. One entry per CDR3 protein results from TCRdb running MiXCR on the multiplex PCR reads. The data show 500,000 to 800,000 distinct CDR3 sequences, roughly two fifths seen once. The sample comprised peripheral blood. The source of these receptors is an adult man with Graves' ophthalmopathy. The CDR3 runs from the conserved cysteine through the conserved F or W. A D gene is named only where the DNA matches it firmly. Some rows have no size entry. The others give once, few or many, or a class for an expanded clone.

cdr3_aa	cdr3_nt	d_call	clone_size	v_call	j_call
CSASGGFQETQHF	TGCAGTGCTAGTGGGGGCTTCCAAGAGACCCAGCATTTT	-	once	TRBV20-1	TRBJ1-5
CASRTHRSGANVLTF	TGCGCCAGCAGGACACACCGCTCTGGGGCCAACGTCCTGACTTTC	-	many	TRBV5-1	TRBJ2-6
CASSIGQGSYEQYF	TGTGCCAGCAGCATCGGACAGGGTTCGTACGAGCAGTACTTC	TRBD1	many	TRBV19	TRBJ2-7
CASSRTPGASGANVLTF	TGTGCCAGCAGTCGGACACCTGGTGCCTCTGGGGCCAACGTCCTGACTTTC	-	many	TRBV9	TRBJ2-6
CASSGRQGAGELFF	TGCGCCAGCAGCGGTAGGCAGGGTGCCGGGGAGCTGTTTTTT	-	-	TRBV5-1	TRBJ2-2
CASSRSGRGQETQYF	TGTGCCAGCAGCCGTAGCGGGAGGGGACAAGAGACCCAGTACTTC	TRBD2	many	TRBV7-6	TRBJ2-5
CASSPRTSGANTGELFF	TGTGCCAGCAGCCCAAGGACTAGCGGAGCGAACACCGGGGAGCTGTTTTTT	TRBD2	many	TRBV7-9	TRBJ2-2
CASSGRRERSGNTIYF	TGTGCCAGCAGCGGGCGCCGGGAACGCTCTGGAAACACCATATATTTT	-	-	TRBV9	TRBJ1-3
CASSLSTEYEQYF	TGCGCCAGCAGCTTGTCTACAGAATACGAGCAGTACTTC	-	-	TRBV5-1	TRBJ2-7
CASSDGTSTYEQYF	TGCGCCAGCAGCGACGGGACATCTACCTACGAGCAGTACTTC	-	-	TRBV5-1	TRBJ2-7
CASSPGGAAVVSLSGANVLTF	TGTGCCAGCAGCCCGGGCGGGGCCGCGGTTGTTTCTCTATCTGGGGCCAACGTCCTGACTTTC	-	many	TRBV7-9	TRBJ2-6
CASSRRGRTQSSYEQYF	TGTGCCAGCAGCCGTCGGGGTAGGACACAGAGCTCCTACGAGCAGTACTTC	-	few	TRBV7-8	TRBJ2-7
CVSSRLAGNTGELFF	TGTGTCAGCAGCCGCCTAGCGGGAAACACCGGGGAGCTGTTTTTT	TRBD2	-	TRBV7-2	TRBJ2-2
CASSHFGLAGGKETQYF	TGTGCCAGCAGCCATTTCGGACTAGCGGGGGGCAAAGAGACCCAGTACTTC	TRBD2	-	TRBV2	TRBJ2-5
CASSPNRGGEKLFF	TGTGCCAGTAGCCCAAACCGCGGCGGCGAAAAACTGTTTTTT	-	many	TRBV19	TRBJ1-4